A single sample gave rise to the 5 T cell receptor beta chains below, sequenced in a study of blood T cell repertoires in COVID-19. Libraries were prepared by immunoSEQ multiplex PCR; TCRdb keeps only in-frame clonotypes and omits some of them. The sample gives hundreds of thousands of clones, roughly 88% of which show up once; 10% is in the top ten. Sequenced material: peripheral blood. Receptors were obtained from a woman in her seventies with COVID-19, enrolled during active disease.

The chain employs TRBV7-2 and TRBJ2-7; possibly TRBD1 for D (6 bases). The CDR3 runs 15 residues. The ends were cut back, 2 bases at V and 6 bases at J, with 17 bases in the middle. Per germline, CDR1 SGHTA and CDR2 FQGNSA. DNA of the CDR3: TGTGCCAGCAGCTTAAGGTTGCAGGGACACGGCGAGCAGTACTTC. Residues: CASSLRLQGHGEQYF.

This chain joins TRBV11-3 and TRBJ2-3; D unclear. There are 14 residues in the CDR3. The V gene's germline CDR1 is SGHNT and CDR2 YENEEA. Between the trimmed V and J ends, which lost 2 bases and 0 bases, there was a span of 6 bases. CDR3 nucleotides: TGTGCCAGCAGCTTAACAGTCAGCACAGATACGCAGTATTTT. Protein sequence: CASSLTVSTDTQYF.

The CDR3 loop reads CAWSVGVAGENEQFF. The CDR3, as DNA: TGTGCCTGGAGTGTAGGGGTAGCGGGAGAAAATGAGCAGTTCTTC. The V call is TRBV30, the J call TRBJ2-1; 9 nucleotides line up with TRBD2. The CDR3 loop spans 15 amino acids. Germline CDR1 GTSNPN, CDR2 SVGIG (reference sequence). Unmatched junction bases numbered 7, after V lost 0 bases and J lost 7 bases. Combining the CDR3 with reference TRBV30 and TRBJ2-1 gives the whole variable domain SQTIHQWPATLVQPVGSPLSLECTVEGTSNPNLYWYRQAAGRGLQLLFYSVGIGQISSEVPQNLSASRPQDRQFILSSKKLLLSDSGFYLCAWSVGVAGENEQFFGPGTRLTVL.

This clone was recorded once. The CDR3 region is CASSRFTDTQYF. Here the CDR3 DNA reads TGTGCCAGCAGCCGGTTCACAGATACGCAGTATTTT. V gene TRBV7-2 combines with J gene TRBJ2-3; D ambiguous. V was clipped by 5 bases and J by 2 bases, with 5 bases between them. Germline CDR1 and CDR2: SGHTA and FQGNSA. This CDR3 spans 12 amino acids.

This rearrangement joins TRBV5-1 to TRBJ1-1; D not resolved. CDR1 is SGHRS and CDR2 is YFSETQ in the germline V gene. Trimming took 5 bases from V and 1 from J, leaving 12 bases between them. This CDR3 comprises 14 residues. The CDR3 DNA is TGCGCCAGCAGGGCCGTCACAGAGAACACTGAAGCTTTCTTT. It codes for CASRAVTENTEAFF. Supplemented by reference TRBV5-1 and TRBJ1-1, the full variable domain reads KAGVTQTPRYLIKTRGQQVTLSCSPISGHRSVSWYQQTPGQGLQFLFEYFSETQRNKGNFPGRFSGRQFSNSRSEMNVSTLELGDSALYLCASRAVTENTEAFFGQGTRLTVV.